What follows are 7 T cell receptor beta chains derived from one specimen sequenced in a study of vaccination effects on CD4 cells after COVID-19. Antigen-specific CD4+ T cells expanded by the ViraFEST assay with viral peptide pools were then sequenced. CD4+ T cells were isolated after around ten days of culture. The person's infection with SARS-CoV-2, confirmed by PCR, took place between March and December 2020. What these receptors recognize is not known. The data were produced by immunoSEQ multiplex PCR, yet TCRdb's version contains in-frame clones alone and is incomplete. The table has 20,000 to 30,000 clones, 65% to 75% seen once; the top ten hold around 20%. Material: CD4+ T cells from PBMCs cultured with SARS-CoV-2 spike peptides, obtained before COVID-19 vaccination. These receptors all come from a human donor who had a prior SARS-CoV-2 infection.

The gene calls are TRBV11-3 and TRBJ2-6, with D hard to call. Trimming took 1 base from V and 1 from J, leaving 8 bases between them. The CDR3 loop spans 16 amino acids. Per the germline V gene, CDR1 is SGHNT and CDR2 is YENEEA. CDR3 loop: CASSLVVLSGANVLTF. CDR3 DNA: TGTGCCAGCAGCTTAGTGGTGCTTTCTGGGGCCAACGTCCTGACTTTC.

The CDR3 loop is CASSLGQTGELFF. The CDR3 DNA reads as TGTGCCAGCAGTTTAGGACAGACCGGGGAGCTGTTTTTT. The chain couples TRBV28 to TRBJ2-2; the D gene is possibly TRBD1 (6 bases). V lost 2 bases and J lost 5, with 6 bases in between. The CDR3 sequence is 13 residues long. The germline V gene encodes CDR1 MDHEN and CDR2 SYDVKM.

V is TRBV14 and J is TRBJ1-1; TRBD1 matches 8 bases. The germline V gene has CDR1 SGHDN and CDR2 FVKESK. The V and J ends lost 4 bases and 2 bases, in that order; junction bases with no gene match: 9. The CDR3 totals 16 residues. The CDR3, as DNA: TGTGCCAGCAGCCCCCATTACGGACAGGGAAACACTGAAGCTTTCTTT. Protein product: CASSPHYGQGNTEAFF.

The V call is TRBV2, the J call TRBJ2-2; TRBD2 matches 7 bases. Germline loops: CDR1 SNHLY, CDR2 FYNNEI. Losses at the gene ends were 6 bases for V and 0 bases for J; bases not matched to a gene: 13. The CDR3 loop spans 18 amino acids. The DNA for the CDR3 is TGTGCCAGCAGATTCCGAGGCTGGCTAGCGGCGAACACCGGGGAGCTGTTTTTT. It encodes CASRFRGWLAANTGELFF.

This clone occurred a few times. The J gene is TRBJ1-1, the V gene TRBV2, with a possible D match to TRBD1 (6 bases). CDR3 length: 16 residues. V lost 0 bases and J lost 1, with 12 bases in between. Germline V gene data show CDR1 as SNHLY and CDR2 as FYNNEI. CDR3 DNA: TGTGCCAGCAGTGAAGCCCTGAGGGGGGAGAACACTGAAGCTTTCTTT. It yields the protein CASSEALRGENTEAFF.

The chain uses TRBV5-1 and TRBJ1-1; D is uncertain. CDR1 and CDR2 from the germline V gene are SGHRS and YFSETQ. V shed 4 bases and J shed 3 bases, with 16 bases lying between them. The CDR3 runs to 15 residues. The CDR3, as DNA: TGCGCCAGCAGCGAACCGACATTTCCCGACACTGAAGCTTTCTTT. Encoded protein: CASSEPTFPDTEAFF.

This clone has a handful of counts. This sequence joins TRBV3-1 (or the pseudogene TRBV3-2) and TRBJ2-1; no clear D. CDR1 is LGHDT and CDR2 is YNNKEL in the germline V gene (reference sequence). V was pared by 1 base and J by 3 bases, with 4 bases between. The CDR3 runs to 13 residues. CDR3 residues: CASSQVVYNEQFF. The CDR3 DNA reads TGTGCCAGCAGCCAAGTTGTCTACAATGAGCAGTTCTTC.